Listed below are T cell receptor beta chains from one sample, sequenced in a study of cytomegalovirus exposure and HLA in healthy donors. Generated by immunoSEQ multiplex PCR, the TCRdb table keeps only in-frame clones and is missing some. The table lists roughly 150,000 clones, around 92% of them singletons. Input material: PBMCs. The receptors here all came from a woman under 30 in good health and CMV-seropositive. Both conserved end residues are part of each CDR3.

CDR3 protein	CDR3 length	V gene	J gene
CASSLTGLAGGVEQFF	16	TRBV7-3	TRBJ2-1
CASSLPGRLAGVQVGEQYF	19	TRBV5-6	TRBJ2-7
CASRSSGPGELFF	13	TRBV2	TRBJ2-2
CASSPAGDSRAFF	13	TRBV27	TRBJ1-1
CASSLIPTAPYEQYF	15	TRBV27	TRBJ2-7
CASSYSSPDSYEQYF	15	TRBV6-5	TRBJ2-7
CASSSRTGDYGYTF	14	TRBV5-1	TRBJ1-2
CASSVRLPEGEQFF	14	TRBV28	TRBJ2-1
CASSVETGRPKNIQYF	16	TRBV9	TRBJ2-4
CASRPLGRVKSGANVLTF	18	TRBV21-1	TRBJ2-6
CASSPGGGVYNEQFF	15	TRBV18	TRBJ2-1
CASSGTSGRGTQYF	14	TRBV11-3	TRBJ2-3
CAISESRTNYGYTF	14	TRBV10-3	TRBJ1-2
CASSLGRASGNTIYF	15	TRBV28	TRBJ1-3
CASTRRGSYGYTF	13	TRBV19	TRBJ1-2
CASSSLLSGRYNEQFF	16	TRBV7-9	TRBJ2-1
CASSRQGAVYGYTF	14	TRBV2	TRBJ1-2
CSVELETQYF	10	TRBV29-1	TRBJ2-5
CASSHRETQYF	11	TRBV5-4	TRBJ2-5
CASSLTGRSQETQYF	15	TRBV7-2	TRBJ2-5
CASSLGFGTSHTGELFF	17	TRBV7-9	TRBJ2-2
CASLDQGTYEQYF	13	TRBV7-8	TRBJ2-7
CATTGGVNQPQHF	13	TRBV10-3	TRBJ1-5
CASRLTGTSGLGAGELFF	18	TRBV25-1	TRBJ2-2